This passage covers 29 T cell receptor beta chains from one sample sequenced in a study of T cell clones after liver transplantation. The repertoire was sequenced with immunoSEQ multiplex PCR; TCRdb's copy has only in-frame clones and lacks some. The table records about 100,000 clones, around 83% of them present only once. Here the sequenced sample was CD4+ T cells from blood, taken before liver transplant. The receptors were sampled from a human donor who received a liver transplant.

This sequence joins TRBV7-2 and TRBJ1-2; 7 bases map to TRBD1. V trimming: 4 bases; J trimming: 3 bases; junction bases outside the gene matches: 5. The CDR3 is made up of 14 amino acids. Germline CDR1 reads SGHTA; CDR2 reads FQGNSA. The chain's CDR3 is CASSSGQEDYGYTF. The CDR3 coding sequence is TGTGCCAGCAGCTCTGGACAGGAGGACTATGGCTACACCTTC.

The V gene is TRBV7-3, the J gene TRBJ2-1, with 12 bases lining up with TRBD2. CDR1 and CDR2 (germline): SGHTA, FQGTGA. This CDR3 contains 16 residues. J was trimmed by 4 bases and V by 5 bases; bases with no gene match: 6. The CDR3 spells CASSQRGLAGYNEQFF. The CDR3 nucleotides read TGTGCCAGCAGCCAACGGGGACTAGCGGGTTACAATGAGCAGTTCTTC.

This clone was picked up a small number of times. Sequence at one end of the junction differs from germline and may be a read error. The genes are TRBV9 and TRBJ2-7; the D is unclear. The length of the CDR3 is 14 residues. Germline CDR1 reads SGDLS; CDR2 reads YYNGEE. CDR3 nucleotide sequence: TGTGCCAGCGGGTTAGGAATAGGTGGATTTCAAATGCACTTC. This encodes CASGLGIGGFQMHF.

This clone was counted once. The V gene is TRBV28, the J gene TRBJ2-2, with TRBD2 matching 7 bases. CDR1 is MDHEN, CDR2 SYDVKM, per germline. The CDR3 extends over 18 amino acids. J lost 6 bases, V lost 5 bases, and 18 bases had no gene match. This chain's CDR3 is CASSTTFFRRELSGELFF. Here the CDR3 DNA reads TGTGCCAGCAGTACGACTTTTTTTAGGCGGGAGCTATCCGGGGAGCTGTTTTTT.

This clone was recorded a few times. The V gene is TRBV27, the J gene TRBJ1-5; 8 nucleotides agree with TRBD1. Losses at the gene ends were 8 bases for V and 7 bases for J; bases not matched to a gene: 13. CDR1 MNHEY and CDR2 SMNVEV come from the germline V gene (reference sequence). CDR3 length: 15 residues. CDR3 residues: CASRGNRGTGQPQHF. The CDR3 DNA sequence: TGTGCCAGCCGAGGAAACAGGGGGACCGGGCAGCCCCAGCATTTT.

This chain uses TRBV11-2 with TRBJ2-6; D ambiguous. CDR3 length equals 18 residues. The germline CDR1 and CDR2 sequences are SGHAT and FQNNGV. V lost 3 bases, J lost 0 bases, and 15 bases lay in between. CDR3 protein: CASSLLAGLLSGANVLTF. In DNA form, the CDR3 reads TGTGCCAGCAGCTTGCTGGCAGGCCTTCTCTCTGGGGCCAACGTCCTGACTTTC.

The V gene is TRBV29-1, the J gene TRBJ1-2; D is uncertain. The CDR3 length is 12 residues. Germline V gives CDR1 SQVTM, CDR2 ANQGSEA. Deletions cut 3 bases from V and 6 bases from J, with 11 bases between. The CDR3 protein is CSVDRQANGYTF. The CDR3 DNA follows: TGCAGCGTTGATCGACAAGCTAATGGCTACACCTTC. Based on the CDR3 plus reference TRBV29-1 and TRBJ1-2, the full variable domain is SAVISQKPSRDICQRGTSLTIQCQVDSQVTMMFWYRQQPGQSLTLIATANQGSEATYESGFVIDKFPISRPNLTFSTLTVSNMSPEDSSIYLCSVDRQANGYTFGSGTRLTVV.

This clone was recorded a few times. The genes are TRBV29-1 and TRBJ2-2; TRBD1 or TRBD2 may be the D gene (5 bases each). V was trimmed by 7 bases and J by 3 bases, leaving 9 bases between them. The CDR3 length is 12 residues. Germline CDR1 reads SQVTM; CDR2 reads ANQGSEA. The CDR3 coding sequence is TGCAGCGGTGAGGGGTACACCGGGGAGCTGTTTTTT. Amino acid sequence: CSGEGYTGELFF.

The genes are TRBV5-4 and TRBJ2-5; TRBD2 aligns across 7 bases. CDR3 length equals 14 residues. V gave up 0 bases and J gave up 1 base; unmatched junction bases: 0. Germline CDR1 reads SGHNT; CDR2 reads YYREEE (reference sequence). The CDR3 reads CASSLASGQETQYF. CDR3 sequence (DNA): TGTGCCAGCAGCTTGGCTAGCGGCCAAGAGACCCAGTACTTC.

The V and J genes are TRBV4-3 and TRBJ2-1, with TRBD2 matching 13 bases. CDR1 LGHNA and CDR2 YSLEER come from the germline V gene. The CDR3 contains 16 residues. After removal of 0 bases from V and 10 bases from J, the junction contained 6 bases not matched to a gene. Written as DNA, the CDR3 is TGCGCCAGCAGCCAAGATCCGGGACTAGCGGGAAGGGAGCAGTTCTTC. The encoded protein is CASSQDPGLAGREQFF.

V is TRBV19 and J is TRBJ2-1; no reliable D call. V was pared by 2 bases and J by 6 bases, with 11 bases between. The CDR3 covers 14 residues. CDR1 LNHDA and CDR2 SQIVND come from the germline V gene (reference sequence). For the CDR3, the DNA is TGTGCCAGTAGTATACAACTACGACGCAATGAGCAGTTCTTC. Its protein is CASSIQLRRNEQFF.

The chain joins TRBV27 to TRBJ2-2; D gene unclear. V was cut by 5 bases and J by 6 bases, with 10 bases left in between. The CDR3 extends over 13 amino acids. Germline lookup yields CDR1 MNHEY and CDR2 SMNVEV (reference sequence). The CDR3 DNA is TGTGCCAGCAGTCCCCCCTTGTCCGGGGAGCTGTTTTTT. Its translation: CASSPPLSGELFF.

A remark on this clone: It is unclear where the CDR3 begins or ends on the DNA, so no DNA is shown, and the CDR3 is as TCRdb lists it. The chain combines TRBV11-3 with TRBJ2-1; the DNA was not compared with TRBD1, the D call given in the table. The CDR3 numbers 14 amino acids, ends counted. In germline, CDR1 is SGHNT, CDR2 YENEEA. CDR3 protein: CASSFGSGTGVTFF.

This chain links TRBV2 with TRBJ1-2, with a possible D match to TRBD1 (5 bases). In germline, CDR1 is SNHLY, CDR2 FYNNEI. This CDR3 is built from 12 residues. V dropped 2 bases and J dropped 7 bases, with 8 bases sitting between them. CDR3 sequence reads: CASSERGLGYTF. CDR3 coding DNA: TGTGCCAGCAGTGAACGGGGACTTGGCTACACCTTC.

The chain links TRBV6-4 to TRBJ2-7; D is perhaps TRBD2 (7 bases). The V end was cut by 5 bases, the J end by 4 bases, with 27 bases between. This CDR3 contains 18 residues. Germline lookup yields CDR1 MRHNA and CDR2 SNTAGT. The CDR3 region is CASSRFWHWEQGGYEQYF. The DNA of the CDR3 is TGTGCCAGCAGTCGATTCTGGCACTGGGAACAGGGAGGGTACGAGCAGTACTTC.

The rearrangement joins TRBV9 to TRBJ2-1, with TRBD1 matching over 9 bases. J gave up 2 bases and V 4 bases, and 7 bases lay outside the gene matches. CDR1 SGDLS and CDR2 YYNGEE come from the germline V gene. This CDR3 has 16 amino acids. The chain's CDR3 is CASSPRTGAAYNEQFF. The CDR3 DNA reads TGTGCCAGCAGCCCTCGGACAGGGGCGGCCTACAATGAGCAGTTCTTC.

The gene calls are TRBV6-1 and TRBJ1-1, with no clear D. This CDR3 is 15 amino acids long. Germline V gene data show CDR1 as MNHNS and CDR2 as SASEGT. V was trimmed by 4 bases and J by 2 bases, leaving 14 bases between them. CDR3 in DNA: TGTGCCAGCAGTGCGACGCGGTCTATTAACACTGAAGCTTTCTTT. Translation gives CASSATRSINTEAFF.

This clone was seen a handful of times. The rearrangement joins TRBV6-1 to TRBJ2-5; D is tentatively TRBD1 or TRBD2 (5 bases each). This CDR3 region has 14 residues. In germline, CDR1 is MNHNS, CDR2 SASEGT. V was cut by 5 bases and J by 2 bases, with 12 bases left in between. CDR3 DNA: TGTGCCAGCAGTCCGTGGGACGAACAAGAGACCCAGTACTTC. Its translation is CASSPWDEQETQYF.

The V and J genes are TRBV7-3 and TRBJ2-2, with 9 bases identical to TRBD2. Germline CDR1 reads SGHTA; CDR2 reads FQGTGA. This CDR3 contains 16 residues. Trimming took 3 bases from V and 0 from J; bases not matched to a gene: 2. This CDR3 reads CASSLTSGANTGELFF. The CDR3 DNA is TGTGCCAGCAGCTTGACTAGCGGAGCGAACACCGGGGAGCTGTTTTTT.

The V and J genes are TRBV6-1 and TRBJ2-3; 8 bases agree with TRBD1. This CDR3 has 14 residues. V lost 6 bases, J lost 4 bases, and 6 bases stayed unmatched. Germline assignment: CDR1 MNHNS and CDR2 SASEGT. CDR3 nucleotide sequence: TGTGCCAGCAGAACGACAGGGGTCTCAGATACGCAGTATTTT. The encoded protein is CASRTTGVSDTQYF.

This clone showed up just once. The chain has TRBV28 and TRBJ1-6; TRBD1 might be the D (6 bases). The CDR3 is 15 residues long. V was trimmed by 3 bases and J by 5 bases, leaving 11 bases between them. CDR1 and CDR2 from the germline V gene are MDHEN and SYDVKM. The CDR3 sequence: CASSLTAGDNSPLHF. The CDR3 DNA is TGTGCCAGCAGTTTGACGGCAGGGGATAATTCACCCCTCCACTTT.

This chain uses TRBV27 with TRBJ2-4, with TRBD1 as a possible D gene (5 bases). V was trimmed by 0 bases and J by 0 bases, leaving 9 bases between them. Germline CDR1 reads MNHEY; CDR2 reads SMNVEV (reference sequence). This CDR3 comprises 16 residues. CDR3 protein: CASSLSQGLAKNIQYF. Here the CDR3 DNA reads TGTGCCAGCAGTTTATCGCAGGGATTAGCCAAAAACATTCAGTACTTC.

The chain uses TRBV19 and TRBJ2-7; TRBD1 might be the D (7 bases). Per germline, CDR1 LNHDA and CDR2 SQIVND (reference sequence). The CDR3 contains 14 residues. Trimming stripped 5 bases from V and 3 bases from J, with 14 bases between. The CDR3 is CASSGGAGGYEQYF. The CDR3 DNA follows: TGTGCCAGTAGTGGCGGGGCAGGGGGCTACGAGCAGTACTTC.

The CDR3 region is CASSPSSGLNTGELFF. The CDR3 nucleotides are TGTGCCAGCAGCCCTAGTTCAGGCCTAAACACCGGGGAGCTGTTTTTT. The chain joins TRBV11-2 to TRBJ2-2; no reliable D call. The CDR3 covers 16 residues. Trimming stripped 5 bases from V and 2 bases from J, with 15 bases between. From germline, CDR1 is SGHAT and CDR2 FQNNGV.

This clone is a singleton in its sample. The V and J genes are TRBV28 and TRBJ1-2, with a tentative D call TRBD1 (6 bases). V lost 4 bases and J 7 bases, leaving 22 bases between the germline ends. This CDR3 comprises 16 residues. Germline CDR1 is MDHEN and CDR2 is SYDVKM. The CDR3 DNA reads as TGTGCCAGCAGTTACCCGCCTGGGGAGGGGGGTCGTGGCTACACCTTC. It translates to CASSYPPGEGGRGYTF.

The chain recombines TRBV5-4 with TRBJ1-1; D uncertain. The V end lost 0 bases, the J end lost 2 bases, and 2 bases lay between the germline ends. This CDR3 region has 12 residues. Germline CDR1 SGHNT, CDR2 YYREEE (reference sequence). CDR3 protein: CASSLVNTEAFF. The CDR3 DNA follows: TGTGCCAGCAGCTTGGTTAACACTGAAGCTTTCTTT.

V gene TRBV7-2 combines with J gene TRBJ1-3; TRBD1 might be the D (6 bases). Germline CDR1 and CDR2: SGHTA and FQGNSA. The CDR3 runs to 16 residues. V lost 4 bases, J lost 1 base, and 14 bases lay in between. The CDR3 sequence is CASSSGQWVSGNTIYF. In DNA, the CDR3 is TGTGCCAGCAGCTCCGGACAGTGGGTTTCTGGAAACACCATATATTTT.

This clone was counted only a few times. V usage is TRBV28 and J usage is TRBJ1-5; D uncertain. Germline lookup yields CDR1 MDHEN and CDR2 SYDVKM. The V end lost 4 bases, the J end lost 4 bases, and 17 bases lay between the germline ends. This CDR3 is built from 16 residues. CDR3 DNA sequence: TGTGCCAGCAGTTCTTTTTTGGGAGACACAAATCAGCCCCAGCATTTT. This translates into CASSSFLGDTNQPQHF.

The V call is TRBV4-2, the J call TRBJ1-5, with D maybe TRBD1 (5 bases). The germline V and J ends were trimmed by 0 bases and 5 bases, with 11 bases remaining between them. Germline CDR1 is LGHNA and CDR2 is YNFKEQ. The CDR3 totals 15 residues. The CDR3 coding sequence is TGTGCCAGCAGCCAAGATCTTGCAGGGTATCAGCCCCAGCATTTT. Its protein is CASSQDLAGYQPQHF.